The 14 T cell receptor beta chains given below trace back to one sample, sequenced in a study of blood T cell repertoires in COVID-19. Libraries were prepared by immunoSEQ multiplex PCR; TCRdb keeps only in-frame clonotypes and omits some of them. The sample records over 60,000 clones, around 82% being singletons. What was sequenced was peripheral blood. These TCRs come from a man older than 75 with active COVID-19.

This clone appeared a single time. The chain uses TRBV4-3 and TRBJ2-2; D unclear. Per the germline V gene, CDR1 is LGHNA and CDR2 is YSLEER. This CDR3 region has 15 residues. The germline V and J ends were trimmed by 1 base and 5 bases, with 11 bases remaining between them. For the CDR3, the DNA is TGCGCCAGCAGCCAAGGATTTGATGAGACCGGGGAGCTGTTTTTT. The encoded protein is CASSQGFDETGELFF.

The chain recombines TRBV10-3 with TRBJ2-7; 7 nucleotides line up with TRBD1. V shed 7 bases and J 2 bases; nucleotides not matched to a gene: 5. This CDR3 contains 13 residues. Germline values: CDR1 ENHRY, CDR2 SYGVKD. The CDR3 is CAIKGQGAYEQYF. The CDR3 DNA reads as TGTGCCATCAAGGGGCAGGGGGCCTACGAGCAGTACTTC.

This chain links TRBV6-5 with TRBJ1-1; tentatively, D is TRBD1 (5 bases). The CDR3 loop spans 16 amino acids. Trimming took off 4 bases at V and 9 bases at J, with 24 bases between the two ends. From germline, CDR1 is MNHEY and CDR2 SVGAGI. As DNA, the CDR3 is TGTGCCAGCAGTTCCCGGGAGGGACGCGCGGGGGTAAAAGCTTTCTTT. Translated: CASSSREGRAGVKAFF.

The chain has TRBV7-8 and TRBJ2-5; 9 bases line up with TRBD1. The CDR3 runs 16 residues. The V segment lost 6 bases and the J segment 4 bases; nucleotides outside the gene matches: 12. The germline V gene encodes CDR1 SGHVS and CDR2 FQNEAQ. In nucleotides, the CDR3 is TGTGCCAGCAGTCAACAGGGGGCTCTGCAGGGAGAGACCCAGTACTTC. It codes for CASSQQGALQGETQYF.

The chain links TRBV9 to TRBJ2-1; D perhaps matches TRBD2 (6 bases). Trimming shortened V by 0 bases and J by 3 bases, and 10 bases separated the two germline ends. CDR3 length: 15 amino acids. The germline V gene has CDR1 SGDLS and CDR2 YYNGEE. CDR3 DNA sequence: TGTGCCAGCAGCGTAGGGGGGGAATTCTACAATGAGCAGTTCTTC. Its translation is CASSVGGEFYNEQFF.

V and J are TRBV18 and TRBJ1-2; the match to TRBD1 covers 9 bases. Germline loops: CDR1 KGHSH, CDR2 LQKENI. The CDR3 totals 17 residues. After removal of 4 bases from V and 7 bases from J, the junction contained 16 bases not matched to a gene. Written as DNA, the CDR3 is TGTGCCAGCTCACAAAGGGAACAGGGGGCGCTTTCACCTGGCTACACCTTC. Translating gives CASSQREQGALSPGYTF.

The gene calls are TRBV5-1 and TRBJ2-5; D possibly corresponds to TRBD1 (5 bases). V lost 0 bases, J lost 1 base, and 16 bases lay in between. Germline values: CDR1 SGHRS, CDR2 YFSETQ. The CDR3 loop spans 17 amino acids. CDR3 bases: TGCGCCAGCAGCTTGGCCGTTGGGGCTAGTCGCCAAGAGACCCAGTACTTC. It is translated as CASSLAVGASRQETQYF.

This clone was counted a single time. The rearrangement joins TRBV6-5 to TRBJ2-3; D call uncertain. The CDR3 length is 14 residues. V was pared by 4 bases and J by 2 bases, with 10 bases between. In germline, CDR1 is MNHEY, CDR2 SVGAGI. CDR3 amino acids: CASSSPLSTDTQYF. CDR3 nucleotide sequence: TGTGCCAGCAGTTCCCCCCTATCCACAGATACGCAGTATTTT.

This clone was counted once. The chain carries TRBV6-2 or TRBV6-3 and TRBJ2-2; D gene uncertain. Germline-derived CDR1 and CDR2 are MNHEY and SVGEGT. V dropped 3 bases and J dropped 0 bases, with 14 bases sitting between them. This CDR3 is 17 amino acids long. CDR3 in amino acids: CASSYNPGGTNTGELFF. DNA for the CDR3: TGTGCCAGCAGTTATAATCCCGGCGGCACGAACACCGGGGAGCTGTTTTTT.

This clone was picked up one time. The chain employs TRBV20-1 and TRBJ2-3; no reliable D call. There are 14 residues in the CDR3. Trimming cost V 3 bases and J 0 bases, with 10 bases left between them. The germline CDR1 and CDR2 sequences are DFQATT and SNEGSKA (reference sequence). CDR3 sequence: CSASVHRSTDTQYF. The CDR3 DNA reads as TGCAGTGCTAGTGTACACAGAAGCACAGATACGCAGTATTTT.

The table lists this clone with a count of one. V usage is TRBV6-1 and J usage is TRBJ2-1; tentatively, D is TRBD1 (5 bases). The CDR3 is 14 amino acids. CDR1 and CDR2 (germline): MNHNS, SASEGT. V dropped 2 bases and J dropped 9 bases, with 14 bases sitting between them. CDR3 protein: CASSEHGARLEQFF. CDR3 coding DNA: TGTGCCAGCAGTGAACATGGGGCAAGGCTTGAGCAGTTCTTC.

The J gene is TRBJ2-7, the V gene TRBV3-1 (or the pseudogene TRBV3-2), with TRBD2 matching 7 bases. Per the germline V gene, CDR1 is LGHDT and CDR2 is YNNKEL (reference sequence). V was pared by 4 bases and J by 1 base, with 7 bases of the junction left unmatched. The CDR3 is 15 residues long. The CDR3 region is CASSRSGAGSYEQYF. The CDR3 DNA reads TGTGCCAGCAGCCGAAGCGGGGCAGGTTCCTACGAGCAGTACTTC.

J is TRBJ2-7 and V is TRBV27; TRBD2 aligns across 8 bases. This CDR3 is built from 17 residues. V lost 7 bases to trimming and J lost 2 bases; unmatched junction nucleotides: 16. Looked up from germline, CDR1 is MNHEY and CDR2 is SMNVEV (reference sequence). The CDR3: CASNPGTGLATTYEQYF. DNA for the CDR3: TGTGCCAGCAACCCAGGGACCGGACTAGCTACAACCTACGAGCAGTACTTC.

This clone was seen a single time. V is TRBV5-1 and J is TRBJ1-5; weak D call: TRBD1 (5 bases). The CDR3 has 16 amino acids. Germline V CDR1 and CDR2: SGHRS, YFSETQ. Trimming took 0 bases from V and 2 from J, leaving 12 bases between them. The CDR3 DNA reads as TGCGCCAGCAGCTTGGAGGGGTTGGGTGGCAATCAGCCCCAGCATTTT. This sequence encodes CASSLEGLGGNQPQHF.